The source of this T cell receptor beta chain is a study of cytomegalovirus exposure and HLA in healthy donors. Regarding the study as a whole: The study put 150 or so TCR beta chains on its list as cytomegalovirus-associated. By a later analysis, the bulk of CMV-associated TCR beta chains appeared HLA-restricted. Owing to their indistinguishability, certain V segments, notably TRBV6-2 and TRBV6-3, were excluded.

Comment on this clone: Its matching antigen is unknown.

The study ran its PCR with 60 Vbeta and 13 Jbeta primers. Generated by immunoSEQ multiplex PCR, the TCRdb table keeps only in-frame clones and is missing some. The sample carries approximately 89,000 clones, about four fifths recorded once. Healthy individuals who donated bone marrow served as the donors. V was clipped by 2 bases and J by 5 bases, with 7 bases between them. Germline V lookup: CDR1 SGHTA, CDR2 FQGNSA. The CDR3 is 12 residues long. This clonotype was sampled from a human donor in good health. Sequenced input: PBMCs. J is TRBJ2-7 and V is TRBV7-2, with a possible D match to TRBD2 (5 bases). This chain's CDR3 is CASSLRGNEQYF. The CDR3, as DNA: TGTGCCAGCAGCTTAAGAGGGAACGAGCAGTACTTC.